Shown below are 27 T cell receptor beta chains from a single sample sequenced in a study of T-cell reconstitution after alpha-beta-depleted transplantation in children. For TCRbeta, the library was prepared with unique molecular identifiers. TCRdb recomputed calls from the PCR reads with MiXCR, one row per CDR3 protein. The sample has 300,000 to 350,000 distinct CDR3 sequences, around 15% seen once. The material sequenced was PBMCs, mostly from graft donor cells, taken 360 days after TCRalphabeta/CD19-depleted stem cell transplant. These TCRs come from a male patient between 2 and 9 years old who had a stem cell transplant for acute lymphoblastic leukemia, so the T cells may come from the graft donor.

A few counts support this clonotype. The chain employs TRBV4-3 and TRBJ2-1; D call uncertain. The V end lost 0 bases, the J end lost 8 bases, and 11 bases lay between the germline ends. This CDR3 region has 14 residues. Germline V gives CDR1 LGHNA, CDR2 YSLEER. CDR3 bases: TGCGCCAGCAGCCAAGAAGTCCTGCGCGATGAGCAGTTCTTC. Protein product: CASSQEVLRDEQFF.

There are many counts of this clonotype. J is TRBJ2-1 and V is TRBV12-3 or TRBV12-4; D is uncertain. This CDR3 is built from 12 residues. V was clipped by 6 bases and J by 14 bases, with 17 bases between them. The CDR3 DNA sequence: TGTGCCAGCAGCCACGGGCCGCTTCTTAAGTTCTTC. It encodes CASSHGPLLKFF.

The chain is built from TRBV2 and TRBJ2-7; tentatively, D is TRBD2 (5 bases). Germline CDR1 SNHLY, CDR2 FYNNEI. V was shortened by 8 bases and J by 4 bases, with 21 bases between the two germline ends. The CDR3 covers 15 residues. The CDR3 bases are TGTGCCAGCCGACTATCAGGTCTCCCTGGGTACGAGCAGTACTTC. Its protein is CASRLSGLPGYEQYF.

This clonotype has more than one count but fewer than ten. J is TRBJ1-2 and V is TRBV12-3 or TRBV12-4; 9 nucleotides line up with TRBD1. The CDR3 has 14 amino acids. V lost 7 bases, J lost 6 bases, and 9 bases stayed unmatched. The CDR3 region is CASTFGGTGNGYTF. The CDR3, as DNA: TGTGCCAGCACTTTTGGGGGGACAGGGAATGGCTACACCTTC.

The sample holds a few counts of this clonotype. The chain is built from TRBV4-2 and TRBJ2-3; no reliable D call. This CDR3 spans 18 amino acids. Germline CDR1 is LGHNA and CDR2 is YNFKEQ. V shed 4 bases and J shed 1 base, with 21 bases lying between them. The CDR3 DNA follows: TGTGCCAGCAGCCTCCCTGTGAGGAGCGACACCCGCACAGATACGCAGTATTTT. Translation gives CASSLPVRSDTRTDTQYF.

V and J are TRBV29-1 and TRBJ2-7; a possible D gene is TRBD1 (6 bases). The CDR3 covers 14 residues. V gave up 7 bases and J gave up 3 bases, with 19 bases separating them. Per germline, CDR1 SQVTM and CDR2 ANQGSEA. This chain's CDR3 is CSAIQPQDSYEQYF. CDR3 in DNA: TGCAGCGCAATTCAGCCACAGGACAGCTACGAGCAGTACTTC.

There are many counts of this clonotype. This rearrangement joins TRBV5-1 to TRBJ2-2; D may be TRBD1 (5 bases). Germline V gene data show CDR1 as SGHRS and CDR2 as YFSETQ. The CDR3 has 16 amino acids. Deletions cut 2 bases from V and 6 bases from J, with 17 bases between. The CDR3 region has the DNA TGCGCCAGCAGCTTTGGATGGGGCAAAGGATCCGGGGAGCTGTTTTTT. The encoded protein is CASSFGWGKGSGELFF.

This clonotype was seen a few times. The CDR3 is CASSVMETQYF. The CDR3 region has the DNA TGTGCCAGCAGTGTCATGGAGACCCAGTACTTC. The chain carries TRBV12-3 or TRBV12-4 and TRBJ2-5, with D uncertain. The CDR3 totals 11 residues. The germline V and J ends were trimmed by 5 bases and 5 bases, with 6 bases remaining between them.

This clonotype was observed many times. The rearrangement links TRBV5-1 to TRBJ2-7; 7 nucleotides match TRBD1. V shed 3 bases and J 2 bases; nucleotides not matched to a gene: 5. CDR1 and CDR2 (germline): SGHRS, YFSETQ. The CDR3 length is 14 residues. This chain's CDR3 is CASSSIQGPYEQYF. The DNA of the CDR3 is TGCGCCAGCAGCTCGATACAGGGGCCCTACGAGCAGTACTTC.

This clonotype was seen repeatedly, ten times or more. The chain has TRBV5-1 and TRBJ2-3; D is ambiguous. Germline assignment: CDR1 SGHRS and CDR2 YFSETQ. The length of the CDR3 is 15 residues. The V end lost 5 bases, the J end lost 1 base, and 14 bases lay between the germline ends. Here the CDR3 reads CASSYVGSGTDTQYF. CDR3 DNA sequence: TGCGCCAGCAGTTACGTTGGCTCGGGCACAGATACGCAGTATTTT.

This clonotype was seen a handful of times. The V gene is TRBV5-1, the J gene TRBJ2-7; 10 bases are shared with TRBD1. This CDR3 spans 14 amino acids. Per the germline V gene, CDR1 is SGHRS and CDR2 is YFSETQ. The V segment lost 4 bases and the J segment 5 bases; nucleotides outside the gene matches: 6. CDR3 sequence: CASSRGTGVHEQYF. The CDR3 DNA reads as TGCGCCAGCAGCCGAGGGACAGGGGTCCACGAGCAGTACTTC.

This clonotype was seen many times. The chain employs TRBV14 and TRBJ2-1, with 12 bases matching TRBD2. With 2 bases clipped from V and 0 bases from J, the junction kept 5 bases outside the gene matches. This CDR3 spans 18 amino acids. Germline lookup yields CDR1 SGHDN and CDR2 FVKESK. The CDR3 region has the DNA TGTGCCAGCAGCCAACGACTAGCGGGAGTCGTCTCCTACAATGAGCAGTTCTTC. Translation: CASSQRLAGVVSYNEQFF. Combining the CDR3 with reference TRBV14 and TRBJ2-1 gives the whole variable domain EAGVTQFPSHSVIEKGQTVTLRCDPISGHDNLYWYRRVMGKEIKFLLHFVKESKQDESGMPNNRFLAERTGGTYSTLKVQPAELEDSGVYFCASSQRLAGVVSYNEQFFGPGTRLTVL.

The sample holds a few counts of this clonotype. The chain carries TRBV27 and TRBJ1-2; possible D gene TRBD1, 6 bases. Trimming shortened V by 2 bases and J by 0 bases, and 10 bases separated the two germline ends. Germline V lookup: CDR1 MNHEY, CDR2 SMNVEV (reference sequence). The CDR3 sequence is 15 residues long. CDR3 protein: CASSLRGKPNYGYTF. CDR3 bases: TGTGCCAGCAGTTTAAGGGGGAAGCCTAACTATGGCTACACCTTC.

The chain employs TRBV6-6 and TRBJ2-1, with 7 bases lining up with TRBD2. CDR1 is MNHNY, CDR2 SVGAGI, per germline (reference sequence). The ends lost 2 bases at V and 8 bases at J; junction bases unmatched: 3. The CDR3 extends over 13 amino acids. DNA of the CDR3: TGTGCCAGCAGTTACCCAGGGAGGGATGAGCAGTTCTTC. Protein product: CASSYPGRDEQFF.

This chain links TRBV12-3 or TRBV12-4 with TRBJ2-5, with 7 bases identical to TRBD1. Trimming cost V 4 bases and J 3 bases; bases outside gene matches: 2. This CDR3 is built from 13 residues. The CDR3 DNA follows: TGTGCCAGCAGTTCGGGACAGAAAGAGACCCAGTACTTC. Its protein is CASSSGQKETQYF.

As to this clonotype: With a much larger clone just one base away, this may be a read error. This rearrangement joins TRBV11-3 to TRBJ2-3; no firm D call. The CDR3 consists of 13 residues. Germline V gives CDR1 SGHNT, CDR2 YENEEA. Trimming cost V 4 bases and J 0 bases, with 5 bases left between them. CDR3 sequence reads: CASSSSSTDTQYF. The CDR3 DNA reads TGTGCCAGCAGCTCCTCTAGCACAGATACGCAGTATTTT.

This clonotype came up many times. The chain links TRBV6-5 to TRBJ2-1; no reliable D call. Germline V gives CDR1 MNHEY, CDR2 SVGAGI. V gave up 2 bases and J gave up 2 bases, with 10 bases separating them. The CDR3 is 15 amino acids. The CDR3 protein is CASSYRRDPYNEQFF. CDR3 coding DNA: TGTGCCAGCAGTTACAGGCGAGACCCCTACAATGAGCAGTTCTTC.

This clonotype was counted many times. This sequence joins TRBV4-1 and TRBJ1-1; D remains unclear. Deletions cut 1 base from V and 2 bases from J, with 5 bases between. CDR3 length: 13 residues. Per the germline V gene, CDR1 is MGHRA and CDR2 is YSYEKL. The CDR3 DNA reads TGCGCCAGCAGCCAAGGAGTCAACACTGAAGCTTTCTTT. Its translation is CASSQGVNTEAFF.

This clonotype was counted only a few times. The chain employs TRBV15 and TRBJ2-5; the D is unclear. The V end was cut by 5 bases, the J end by 4 bases, with 17 bases between. The CDR3 extends over 15 amino acids. From germline, CDR1 is LNHNV and CDR2 YYDKDF (reference sequence). The DNA for the CDR3 is TGTGCCACCAGCCCCCTCTCGAGAGGTGCAGAGACCCAGTACTTC. Translation gives CATSPLSRGAETQYF.

The sample holds many counts of this clonotype. The V gene is TRBV4-2, the J gene TRBJ2-4; the match to TRBD2 covers 9 bases. Germline values: CDR1 LGHNA, CDR2 YNFKEQ. The CDR3 extends over 16 amino acids. Germline trimming cut 1 base from V and 7 bases from J; bases unmatched to any gene: 8. CDR3 amino acids: CASSQVLAGVVNIQYF. CDR3 nucleotides: TGTGCCAGCAGCCAAGTATTAGCGGGAGTGGTGAACATTCAGTACTTC.

The gene calls are TRBV15 and TRBJ2-1, with 7 bases lining up with TRBD2. The germline CDR1 and CDR2 sequences are LNHNV and YYDKDF (reference sequence). This CDR3 spans 12 amino acids. Unmatched junction bases numbered 3, after V lost 3 bases and J lost 10 bases. The CDR3 sequence is CATSSGLEEQFF. The CDR3 nucleotides are TGTGCCACCAGCAGTGGACTAGAAGAGCAGTTCTTC.

CDR3 sequence reads: CASSPGLPRNTIYF. CDR3 sequence (DNA): TGCGCCAGCAGCCCAGGCCTGCCTCGAAACACCATATATTTT. V gene TRBV5-1 combines with J gene TRBJ1-3; no definite D call. CDR3 length: 14 amino acids. Germline V gives CDR1 SGHRS, CDR2 YFSETQ. The V and J ends lost 4 bases and 5 bases respectively, with 13 bases between them.

This clonotype was detected many times. The V and J genes are TRBV12-3 or TRBV12-4 and TRBJ2-2; 10 bases are shared with TRBD2. The CDR3 runs 14 residues. V gave up 7 bases and J gave up 6 bases; unmatched junction bases: 5. The CDR3 loop reads CASTLAGVPGELFF. The CDR3 DNA reads TGTGCCAGCACCCTAGCGGGAGTTCCCGGGGAGCTGTTTTTT.

This clonotype was seen a few times. V and J are TRBV20-1 and TRBJ2-3, with 9 bases matching TRBD2. The CDR3 has 17 amino acids. In germline, CDR1 is DFQATT, CDR2 SNEGSKA (reference sequence). With 4 bases clipped from V and 3 bases from J, the junction kept 14 bases outside the gene matches. The CDR3: CSATGLGKREVTDTQYF. CDR3 coding DNA: TGCAGTGCTACCGGTCTTGGTAAGCGGGAGGTAACAGATACGCAGTATTTT.

The chain couples TRBV20-1 to TRBJ2-1; D may be TRBD1 or TRBD2 (6 bases each). CDR1 is DFQATT, CDR2 SNEGSKA, per germline (reference sequence). V gave up 3 bases and J gave up 7 bases, with 22 bases separating them. The CDR3 sequence is 16 residues long. The chain's CDR3 is CSASSPLRGRRNEQFF. CDR3 bases: TGCAGTGCTAGTAGCCCGCTAAGGGGGAGGCGGAATGAGCAGTTCTTC.

This clonotype was recorded a few times. This chain connects TRBV29-1 to TRBJ2-7; TRBD2 agrees at 9 bases. From germline, CDR1 is SQVTM and CDR2 ANQGSEA. This CDR3 contains 15 residues. Unmatched junction bases numbered 11, after V lost 4 bases and J lost 4 bases. The CDR3 reads CSVAPASGKLYEQYF. CDR3 sequence (DNA): TGCAGCGTTGCCCCAGCTAGCGGGAAACTATACGAGCAGTACTTC.

The rearrangement links TRBV20-1 to TRBJ2-3; no reliable D call. Trimming stripped 5 bases from V and 0 bases from J, with 9 bases between. The CDR3 length is 13 residues. CDR1 DFQATT and CDR2 SNEGSKA come from the germline V gene (reference sequence). The CDR3 is CSAYRLSTDTQYF. DNA for the CDR3: TGCAGTGCTTACCGGCTAAGCACAGATACGCAGTATTTT.